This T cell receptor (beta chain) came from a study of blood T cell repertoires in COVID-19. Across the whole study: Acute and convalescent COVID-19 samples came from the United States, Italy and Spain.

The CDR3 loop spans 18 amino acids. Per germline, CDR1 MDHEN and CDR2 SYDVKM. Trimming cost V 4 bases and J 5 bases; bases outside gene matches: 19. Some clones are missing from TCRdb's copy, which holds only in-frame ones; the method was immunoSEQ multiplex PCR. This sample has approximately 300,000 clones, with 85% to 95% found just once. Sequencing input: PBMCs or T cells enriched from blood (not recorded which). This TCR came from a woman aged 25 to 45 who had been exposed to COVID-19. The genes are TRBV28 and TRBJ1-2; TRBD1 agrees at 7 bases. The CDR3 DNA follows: TGTGCCAGCAGTTCGACCGGGACAGTCTATTTGAGGGGATATGGCTACACCTTC. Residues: CASSSTGTVYLRGYGYTF.